This TCR beta chain came from a study of spatial heterogeneity in lung cancer. This clonotype was seen more than once but under ten times. The length of the CDR3 is 16 residues. The germline V and J ends were trimmed by 7 bases and 3 bases, with 19 bases remaining between them. Specified time point: blood at routine non-recurrence follow-up after resection. In TCRdb, the 5' RACE reads were re-called with MiXCR into one record per CDR3 protein. The sample has about 23,000 distinct CDR3 sequences, 9% to 10% seen once. This TCR derives from a male donor with early-stage non-small cell lung cancer. The chain combines TRBV12-3 or TRBV12-4 with TRBJ2-1; D might be TRBD2 (7 bases). Sequences were derived from PBMCs, sampled at follow-up. The CDR3 nucleotides read TGTGCCAGCATCGGGGACGGGGGGCGAGTCTACAATGAGCAGTTCTTC. Translated, it gives CASIGDGGRVYNEQFF.